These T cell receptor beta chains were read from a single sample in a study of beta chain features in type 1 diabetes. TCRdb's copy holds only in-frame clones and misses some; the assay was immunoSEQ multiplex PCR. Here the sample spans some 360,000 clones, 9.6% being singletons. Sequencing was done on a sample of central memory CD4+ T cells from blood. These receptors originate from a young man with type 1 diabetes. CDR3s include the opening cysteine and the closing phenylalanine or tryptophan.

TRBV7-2	CASSPELPEQYF
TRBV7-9	CASSYRRGTTGTGELFF
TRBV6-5	CASSYRTTSSEQYF
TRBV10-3	CASEASGSTDTQYF
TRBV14	CASSQDGTGTSIF
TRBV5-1	CASSLVQDSYEQYF
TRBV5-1	CASTHGAGGQDTQYF
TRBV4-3	CASSQKGAGGYPYEQYF
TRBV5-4	CASSLEEETQYF
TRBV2	CASSYRDTHYEQYF
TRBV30	CARGTGSDTQYF
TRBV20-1	CSARGGETQYF
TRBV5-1	CASSRALQGRGQETQYF
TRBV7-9	CASSRAGGTGDHEQYF
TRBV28	CAISRGGAYEQYF
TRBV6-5	CASSSPLGDSDGYTF